One sample yielded the 32 T cell receptor beta chains listed below, sequenced in a study of T cell repertoires in cytomegalovirus infection. TCRdb reprocessed the reads with MiXCR, giving one entry per CDR3 protein. Counted here are 700,000 to 900,000 distinct CDR3 sequences, under 35% occurring once; the ten biggest clones make up less than 15%. Antigens of these TCRs are unknown. Sequenced material: cultured CD8+ T cells from PBMCs, taken from culture after CMV antigen stimulation. The receptors derive from a human donor in good health (CMV status not recorded). Some clones in this sample may be carry-over from other donors' samples.

Ten or more counts support this clonotype. The chain recombines TRBV7-9 with TRBJ2-7, with a tentative D call TRBD1 (6 bases). Germline assignment: CDR1 SEHNR and CDR2 FQNEAQ (reference sequence). The CDR3 consists of 13 residues. The V and J ends lost 5 bases and 7 bases respectively, with 15 bases between them. CDR3 in DNA: TGTGCCAGCAGCCCTGGACAGCTGATGGAGCAGTACGTC. It encodes CASSPGQLMEQYV.

Notes on this clonotype: Germline is not matched at one junction end, which may reflect a read error. The CDR3 coding sequence is TGTGCCAGCAGCTTAGCTCAGGGGTCCGACAGGGGAAACTTTGGCTACACCTTC. Translated: CASSLAQGSDRGNFGYTF. The chain uses TRBV7-6 and TRBJ1-2; TRBD1 agrees at 8 bases. CDR1 and CDR2 from the germline V gene are SGHVS and FNYEAQ. This CDR3 is built from 18 residues. The full variable domain, its missing parts supplied by reference TRBV7-6 and TRBJ1-2, is GAGVSQSPRYKVTKRGQDVALRCDPISGHVSLYWYRQALGQGPEFLTYFNYEAQQDKSGLPNDRFSAERPEGSISTLTIQRTEQRDSAMYRCASSLAQGSDRGNFGYTFGSGTRLTVV.

This clonotype turned up a few times. The rearrangement uses TRBV29-1 and TRBJ2-3, with 8 positions matching TRBD1. Germline trimming cut 7 bases from V and 4 bases from J; bases unmatched to any gene: 4. The CDR3 contains 12 residues. Per germline, CDR1 SQVTM and CDR2 ANQGSEA. The DNA of the CDR3 is TGCAGCGCCGACAGGGGACCAGATACGCAGTATTTT. It specifies CSADRGPDTQYF.

In this sample, this clonotype turned up many times. The chain recombines TRBV7-2 with TRBJ2-2; D is unresolved. Trimming removed 5 bases at V and 6 bases at J, with 10 bases between. The CDR3 loop spans 13 amino acids. The germline CDR1 and CDR2 sequences are SGHTA and FQGNSA. DNA for the CDR3: TGTGCCAGCAGCCCTCGGTCTGCCGGGGAGCTGTTTTTT. Its protein product is CASSPRSAGELFF.

J is TRBJ2-4 and V is TRBV27; the match to TRBD2 covers 10 bases. Germline loops: CDR1 MNHEY, CDR2 SMNVEV (reference sequence). Unmatched junction bases numbered 10, after V lost 1 base and J lost 1 base. The CDR3 has 19 residues. The CDR3 bases are TGTGCCAGCAGTTTATTCAGCGGGGGGGCCAAGAGGGCCAAAAACATTCAGTACTTC. Translation gives CASSLFSGGAKRAKNIQYF.

This chain links TRBV20-1 with TRBJ2-1; maybe TRBD2 (5 bases). The CDR3 totals 13 residues. Deletions cut 3 bases from V and 6 bases from J, with 12 bases between. Per germline, CDR1 DFQATT and CDR2 SNEGSKA (reference sequence). CDR3 loop: CSARPRGGNEQFF. CDR3 in DNA: TGCAGTGCTAGGCCCCGGGGTGGCAATGAGCAGTTCTTC.

This clonotype has ten or more counts. This rearrangement joins TRBV7-8 to TRBJ1-2, with D perhaps matching TRBD1 (5 bases). This CDR3 region has 14 residues. V was cut by 4 bases and J by 2 bases, with 11 bases left in between. Germline V lookup: CDR1 SGHVS, CDR2 FQNEAQ. The CDR3 bases are TGTGCCAGCAGCTACCCGGGGGGGAACTATGGCTACACCTTC. The encoded protein is CASSYPGGNYGYTF. The whole variable domain, filled in from reference TRBV7-8 and TRBJ1-2, reads GAGVSQSPRYKVAKRGQDVALRCDPISGHVSLFWYQQALGQGPEFLTYFQNEAQLDKSGLPSDRFFAERPEGSVSTLKIQRTQQEDSAVYLCASSYPGGNYGYTFGSGTRLTVV.

There are many counts of this clonotype. The chain recombines TRBV28 with TRBJ2-4, with 14 bases identical to TRBD2. CDR3 length equals 16 residues. Unmatched junction bases numbered 9, after V lost 6 bases and J lost 8 bases. Looked up from germline, CDR1 is MDHEN and CDR2 is SYDVKM. CDR3 region: CASSLGTSGGGDIQYF. The CDR3 coding sequence is TGTGCCAGCAGCCTGGGGACTAGCGGGGGAGGGGACATTCAGTACTTC.

V and J are TRBV4-1 and TRBJ1-2; 7 bases match TRBD1. V lost 8 bases, J lost 8 bases, and 17 bases stayed unmatched. This CDR3 region has 15 residues. The germline V gene encodes CDR1 MGHRA and CDR2 YSYEKL. The CDR3, as DNA: TGCGCCAGCTTCGGAGGGGACAGCGATATTGGGGGCTACACCTTC. It specifies CASFGGDSDIGGYTF.

This clonotype showed up just a few times. This CDR3 is CASSWPRDTRTDTQYF. The CDR3 nucleotides read TGTGCCAGCAGCTGGCCGAGGGACACCCGCACAGATACGCAGTATTTT. The chain combines TRBV7-8 with TRBJ2-3, with D maybe TRBD1 (6 bases). This CDR3 is 16 amino acids long. Germline CDR1 reads SGHVS; CDR2 reads FQNEAQ. V lost 4 bases and J lost 1, with 15 bases in between.

This sequence joins TRBV7-9 and TRBJ1-2; D gene ambiguous. Germline V lookup: CDR1 SEHNR, CDR2 FQNEAQ (reference sequence). This CDR3 region has 12 residues. The V end lost 6 bases, the J end lost 5 bases, and 10 bases lay between the germline ends. CDR3 amino acids: CASSLEPYGYTF. In DNA form, the CDR3 reads TGTGCCAGCAGTTTGGAGCCGTATGGCTACACCTTC.

This clonotype was observed many times. The chain is built from TRBV7-2 and TRBJ2-1; D assignment may be TRBD1 or TRBD2 (7 bases each). The V gene's germline CDR1 is SGHTA and CDR2 FQGNSA. V lost 2 bases and J lost 2, with 16 bases in between. The CDR3 runs to 17 residues. The CDR3 DNA follows: TGTGCCAGCAGCTTACAGGGGGGGTTATTAACCTACAATGAGCAGTTCTTC. Protein product: CASSLQGGLLTYNEQFF.

This clonotype was seen many times. The chain employs TRBV5-4 and TRBJ2-7; D may match TRBD1 or TRBD2 (6 bases each). CDR1 and CDR2 (germline): SGHNT, YYREEE (reference sequence). Trimming removed 9 bases from V and 6 bases from J, with 28 bases in between. The CDR3 consists of 16 residues. The CDR3 sequence: CATLPGGQGNYLEQYF. For the CDR3, the DNA is TGTGCCACCCTCCCTGGGGGGCAGGGGAATTACCTCGAGCAGTACTTC.

A single count supports this clonotype. J is TRBJ1-2 and V is TRBV11-2, with 10 bases identical to TRBD1. This CDR3 contains 13 residues. Trimming at V came to 7 bases and at J to 7 bases, leaving 6 bases not matched to a gene. In germline, CDR1 is SGHAT, CDR2 FQNNGV. In nucleotides, the CDR3 is TGTGCCAGCACCGTAGGACAGGGGGTTGGCTACACCTTC. Protein: CASTVGQGVGYTF.

The CDR3 here is CASSLSSTPPEHEQYV. The DNA for the CDR3 is TGTGCCAGCAGTTTATCGTCTACCCCACCGGAGCACGAGCAGTACGTC. The chain is built from TRBV27 and TRBJ2-7; D unclear. This CDR3 region has 16 residues. V lost 0 bases to trimming and J lost 5 bases, with 17 bases between them. CDR1 is MNHEY, CDR2 SMNVEV, per germline (reference sequence).

The chain carries TRBV29-1 and TRBJ2-5; D uncertain. CDR3 size: 15 residues. V lost 0 bases and J 2 bases, leaving 13 bases between the germline ends. In germline, CDR1 is SQVTM, CDR2 ANQGSEA. This CDR3 reads CSVEESGSPQETQYF. As DNA, the CDR3 is TGCAGCGTTGAAGAAAGTGGCAGCCCTCAAGAGACCCAGTACTTC.

The table lists this clonotype with a few counts. The V gene is TRBV19, the J gene TRBJ2-7; TRBD2 agrees at 8 bases. Unmatched junction bases numbered 5, after V lost 1 base and J lost 3 bases. The CDR3 spans 15 residues. The germline gives CDR1 LNHDA, CDR2 SQIVND (reference sequence). The CDR3 DNA follows: TGTGCCAGTAGTATAGCCGGTAGCGGGAACTACGAGCAGTACTTC. As protein: CASSIAGSGNYEQYF.

The chain is built from TRBV10-3 and TRBJ2-1; the D gene is possibly TRBD1 (6 bases). The CDR3 is made up of 17 amino acids. Germline CDR1 ENHRY, CDR2 SYGVKD. The V gene lost 2 bases and the J gene lost 4 bases, with 18 bases spanning the gap. The CDR3 region is CAISETQGRPDYNEQFF. The DNA of the CDR3 is TGTGCCATCAGTGAGACGCAGGGGCGCCCCGATTACAATGAGCAGTTCTTC.

The chain links TRBV7-9 to TRBJ2-5; D remains ambiguous. The V and J ends lost 5 bases and 5 bases respectively, with 6 bases between them. From germline, CDR1 is SEHNR and CDR2 FQNEAQ (reference sequence). The CDR3 has 11 amino acids. The CDR3 DNA follows: TGTGCCAGCAGCGCCTCGGAGACCCAGTACTTC. This translates into CASSASETQYF.

There are a few counts of this clonotype. The rearrangement links TRBV19 to TRBJ1-5; no clear D. The CDR3 spans 13 residues. V was shortened by 7 bases and J by 9 bases, with 16 bases between the two germline ends. Germline values: CDR1 LNHDA, CDR2 SQIVND (reference sequence). The CDR3 loop reads CASTNTAVRPQHF. The DNA for the CDR3 is TGTGCCAGTACCAATACTGCGGTGCGGCCCCAGCATTTT.

This clonotype was counted ten times or more. This chain connects TRBV27 to TRBJ1-6; perhaps TRBD1 as D (5 bases). The V gene's germline CDR1 is MNHEY and CDR2 SMNVEV (reference sequence). The length of the CDR3 is 13 residues. Trimming stripped 4 bases from V and 6 bases from J, with 7 bases between. CDR3 nucleotide sequence: TGTGCCAGCAGTTATCAGGGTAATTCACCCCTCCACTTT. It yields the protein CASSYQGNSPLHF.

This clonotype was seen a single time. The chain has TRBV12-3 or TRBV12-4 and TRBJ1-2; D not resolved. The CDR3 is 15 amino acids. The V end was cut by 0 bases, the J end by 4 bases, with 12 bases between. The CDR3: CASSLAVGGRYGYTF. For the CDR3, the DNA is TGTGCCAGCAGTTTAGCGGTCGGCGGCCGCTATGGCTACACCTTC.

This clonotype came up a few times. This rearrangement joins TRBV6-5 to TRBJ2-5; D is possibly TRBD1 (5 bases). Between the trimmed V and J ends, which lost 5 bases and 3 bases, there was a span of 13 bases. In germline, CDR1 is MNHEY, CDR2 SVGAGI. The CDR3 spans 14 residues. The CDR3 bases are TGTGCCAGCAGTACCGACGACAGAGAAGAGACCCAGTACTTC. Translation: CASSTDDREETQYF.

This clonotype was seen a few times. The chain employs TRBV7-9 and TRBJ2-5; 7 bases are a match to TRBD2. Germline V gene lookup returns CDR1 SEHNR and CDR2 FQNEAQ (reference sequence). This CDR3 comprises 21 residues. J lost 2 bases, V lost 3 bases, and 24 bases had no gene match. Written as DNA, the CDR3 is TGTGCCAGCAGCTTCCGTAGAACCGGGCCCCCACTGGGACTACCACAAGAGACCCAGTACTTC. It yields the protein CASSFRRTGPPLGLPQETQYF.

The chain couples TRBV6-4 to TRBJ2-7, with a tentative D call TRBD2 (5 bases). The CDR3 sequence is 11 residues long. Germline assignment: CDR1 MRHNA and CDR2 SNTAGT. V was trimmed by 11 bases and J by 4 bases, leaving 12 bases between them. The CDR3 DNA reads TGTGCCGGCCACCGGGATTACGAGCAGTACTTC. It specifies CAGHRDYEQYF.

The V call is TRBV12-3 or TRBV12-4, the J call TRBJ2-5, with 11 bases identical to TRBD2. This CDR3 region has 19 residues. V was clipped by 5 bases and J by 2 bases; unmatched bases: 16. The CDR3 protein is CASSAPLAGGFLLQETQYF. DNA for the CDR3: TGTGCCAGCAGTGCCCCCCTAGCGGGGGGTTTTCTTCTTCAAGAGACCCAGTACTTC.

The rearrangement uses TRBV7-4 and TRBJ2-7; 10 bases agree with TRBD2. This CDR3 spans 14 amino acids. Germline loops: CDR1 SGHVT, CDR2 SQSDAQ. V lost 5 bases, J lost 3 bases, and 4 bases stayed unmatched. The CDR3 nucleotides read TGTGCCAGCAGCCCTGGACTAGCGGACTACGAGCAGTACTTC. Translating it yields CASSPGLADYEQYF.

This clonotype was observed at least ten times. The chain has TRBV2 and TRBJ2-2; the match to TRBD1 covers 8 bases. Germline V CDR1 and CDR2: SNHLY, FYNNEI. The CDR3 is 14 residues long. V was pared by 4 bases and J by 3 bases, with 1 base of the junction left unmatched. As DNA, the CDR3 is TGTGCCAGCAGTGGGACAGGGTACACCGGGGAGCTGTTTTTT. It codes for CASSGTGYTGELFF. Supplemented by reference TRBV2 and TRBJ2-2, the full variable domain reads EPEVTQTPSHQVTQMGQEVILRCVPISNHLYFYWYRQILGQKVEFLVSFYNNEISEKSEIFDDQFSVERPDGSNFTLKIRSTKLEDSAMYFCASSGTGYTGELFFGEGSRLTVL.

V is TRBV29-1 and J is TRBJ2-5; 9 nucleotides align to TRBD2. CDR3 length: 13 residues. The J segment lost 0 bases and the V segment lost 6 bases, leaving 2 bases of the junction unmatched. Germline CDR1 reads SQVTM; CDR2 reads ANQGSEA. The CDR3 coding sequence is TGCAGCGTAGAGCGGGGGGACCAAGAGACCCAGTACTTC. Translating gives CSVERGDQETQYF.

This clonotype was found many times. This sequence joins TRBV7-9 and TRBJ2-3; no firm D call. The length of the CDR3 is 16 residues. The V and J ends lost 1 base and 0 bases respectively, with 11 bases between them. Germline lookup yields CDR1 SEHNR and CDR2 FQNEAQ (reference sequence). The CDR3 reads CASSLESGPSTDTQYF. In DNA form, the CDR3 reads TGTGCCAGCAGCTTAGAATCAGGCCCTAGCACAGATACGCAGTATTTT.

This clonotype showed up just a few times. The V and J genes are TRBV28 and TRBJ2-1, with D possibly matching TRBD1 (5 bases). Germline loops: CDR1 MDHEN, CDR2 SYDVKM. The CDR3 has 19 residues. V lost 4 bases and J 0 bases, leaving 22 bases between the germline ends. Here the CDR3 reads CASSSTQTVMANSYNEQFF. The CDR3 DNA is TGTGCCAGCAGTTCCACTCAGACAGTTATGGCAAACTCCTACAATGAGCAGTTCTTC.

The J gene is TRBJ1-1, the V gene TRBV3-1; D not certain. The CDR3 totals 15 residues. Trimming left V 2 bases short and J 1 base short, with 11 bases between. The germline gives CDR1 LGHDT, CDR2 YNNKEL (reference sequence). The CDR3 is CASSQLGLGNTEAFF. The CDR3 DNA reads TGTGCCAGCAGCCAATTGGGTCTGGGGAACACTGAAGCTTTCTTT.